Reported below is one TCR beta chain. As handled by the study authors: It was from reference gene primer amplification that nucleated cell counts were estimated. Profiled with immunoSEQ multiplex PCR; TCRdb holds only in-frame clones, not every one. The V and J calls and the clone size are those of that table, but D and trimming were determined from the DNA. The profile shows fewer than 80,000 clones, approximately 90% of them singletons. The data stem from a study of blood T cell repertoires in COVID-19. Study-level background: Researchers got acute and convalescent COVID-19 samples from the United States, Italy and Spain. The cDNA or gDNA used as material had been derived from T cells, B-cell-depleted T cells, or PBMCs.

The TCR sequence derives from a human donor in a cohort sampled during active COVID-19. Material for sequencing was peripheral blood.

CDR3 bases: TGTGCCAGCATAGCGGGGGGGCCTACATACGAGCAGTACTTC. This gives the protein CASIAGGPTYEQYF. The chain joins TRBV2 to TRBJ2-7; TRBD2 agrees at 11 bases. This CDR3 comprises 14 residues. V lost 7 bases and J lost 4; bases outside the gene matches: 6. The germline V gene has CDR1 SNHLY and CDR2 FYNNEI.